This T cell receptor beta chain was captured in a study of beta chain features in type 1 diabetes. Germline CDR1 SNHLY, CDR2 FYNNEI. Trimming took 8 bases from V and 0 from J, leaving 14 bases between them. CDR3 length equals 15 residues. As every portion of the isolated RNA was reverse transcribed, the sequencing read expressed TCRB transcripts. The protocol was immunoSEQ multiplex PCR, while the TCRdb copy is restricted to in-frame clones and leaves out a portion. The sample holds more than 250,000 clones, about 24% seen once. This clone has just a few counts. Its antigen is still unknown. Study results and limitations: Within each of all four CD4+ subsets, Type 1 diabetes patients had TCRB CDR3s that were moderately but significantly shorter.

The source material was naive CD4+ T cells from blood. This receptor was identified in a woman aged 25 to 45 with type 1 diabetes. The gene calls are TRBV2 and TRBJ1-5; D uncertain. The CDR3, as DNA: TGTGCCAGCGGGTGGGGTCGGGGTAGCAATCAGCCCCAGCATTTT. It codes for CASGWGRGSNQPQHF.